The sequence of this TCR beta chain was determined in a study of response to subunit inactivated influenza vaccine (dated 2018 in TCRdb). Study-wide context: Deep quantitative profiling of the T cell receptor repertoire was used in the study to follow responses to a trivalent subunit inactivated influenza vaccine.

Of note for this clonotype: Which antigen it targets is not known. A read error may produce the germline difference seen at one junction end.

The library was produced with RT-PCR. Sequenced on an Illumina HiSeq 2500. TCRdb reran the public reads through fastp at Q25 and MiXCR, keeping productive beta chains. Identical CDR3 proteins give one entry, which carries the most common genes and DNA. The table for this sample lists roughly 500,000 distinct CDR3 sequences; 16% of them were counted only once. In total, the top ten clones hold 2.5% to 3.5% of the sample. CDR1 and CDR2 were assigned from the germline V gene as LGHNA and YNFKEQ. CDR3 length: 18 amino acids, cysteine to phenylalanine. CDR3 DNA is the only sequence kept; it has 54 bases, read in frame from the first base. Paper-wide results and their limitations: The authors suggested that each seasonal influenza vaccination may recruit only a limited number of new T cells.

The TCR comes from a man aged 45 to 75 who received an inactivated influenza vaccine. Donor details come from another sample of the same person, matched by shared clones. This chain joins TRBV4-2 to TRBJ2-1; 11 bases in between match TRBD2. This material consisted of CD4+ T cells sorted from PBMCs, taken approximately 25 months after vaccination. The DNA sequence reads TGTGCCAGCAGCACCCAAGGGACTAGCGGAACCTCCCACAATGAGCAGTTCTTC. It specifies CASSTQGTSGTSHNEQFF.